The entry below describes one T cell receptor beta chain. Its antigen is as yet unknown. What was amplified from RNA transcripts were TCR beta CDR3 regions. The HTBI primer set was used in a first-round RT-PCR of the TCR CDR3. Via MiXCR, TCRdb re-called the multiplex PCR reads, giving one row per CDR3 protein. The sample has a few hundred thousand distinct CDR3 sequences, around 16% seen once. This record belongs to a study of T cells in Graves' hyperthyroidism and ophthalmopathy. Study summary: The blood sample was taken at first diagnosis, before treatment began. Notes on the study in general: In validation, the model predicted ophthalmopathy. These predictions came a median roughly six months before onset.

Trimming at V came to 4 bases and at J to 5 bases, leaving 9 bases not matched to a gene. Germline V gives CDR1 SGHNT, CDR2 YYREEE (reference sequence). The CDR3 spans 16 residues. Sequencing was done on a sample of blood. The V call is TRBV5-4, the J call TRBJ2-1; 10 bases align to TRBD2. The clonotype was recovered from a woman aged 30 to 39 with Graves' hyperthyroidism. The CDR3 reads CASSPGGLAGDNEQFF. CDR3 nucleotide sequence: TGTGCCAGCAGCCCCGGGGGTCTAGCGGGAGACAATGAGCAGTTCTTC.